Following are 24 T cell receptor beta chains from one sample sequenced in a study of cytomegalovirus exposure and HLA in healthy donors. The PCR was carried out with 60 Vbeta primers and 13 Jbeta primers. Profiling relied on immunoSEQ multiplex PCR, and the TCRdb table lists in-frame clones only, not all of them. The repertoire holds about 140,000 clones, with more than 75% as singletons. The specimen was PBMCs. These receptors originate from a young woman in good health and CMV-seronegative.

The chain recombines TRBV2 with TRBJ2-3; 9 nucleotides agree with TRBD2. The J segment lost 6 bases and the V segment lost 6 bases, leaving 7 bases of the junction unmatched. The CDR3 totals 14 residues. CDR1 is SNHLY, CDR2 FYNNEI, per germline. CDR3 sequence: CASRASGISDTQYF. The CDR3 DNA follows: TGTGCCAGCAGGGCTAGCGGGATATCGGATACGCAGTATTTT. The variable domain in full, completed from reference TRBV2 and TRBJ2-3, reads EPEVTQTPSHQVTQMGQEVILRCVPISNHLYFYWYRQILGQKVEFLVSFYNNEISEKSEIFDDQFSVERPDGSNFTLKIRSTKLEDSAMYFCASRASGISDTQYFGPGTRLTVL.

The chain combines TRBV5-5 with TRBJ2-7; 11 bases are shared with TRBD1. CDR1 SGHKS and CDR2 YYEKEE come from the germline V gene (reference sequence). The CDR3 length is 14 residues. V was clipped by 5 bases and J by 4 bases; unmatched bases: 5. As DNA, the CDR3 is TGTGCCAGCAGTTGGGACAGGGGGTCTTACGAGCAGTACTTC. Its protein product is CASSWDRGSYEQYF.

This chain uses TRBV7-8 with TRBJ1-1, with unresolved D. Looked up from germline, CDR1 is SGHVS and CDR2 is FQNEAQ. The CDR3 totals 14 residues. The V and J ends lost 5 bases and 0 bases respectively, with 10 bases between them. CDR3 in DNA: TGTGCCAGCAGCGCGGGAAGCGTGAACACTGAAGCTTTCTTT. Residues: CASSAGSVNTEAFF.

V usage is TRBV7-9 and J usage is TRBJ2-2; no definite D call. The V end lost 3 bases, the J end lost 0 bases, and 8 bases lay between the germline ends. The CDR3 totals 15 residues. CDR1 is SEHNR and CDR2 is FQNEAQ in the germline V gene (reference sequence). CDR3 nucleotide sequence: TGTGCCAGCAGCTTTAGCTACCCGAACACCGGGGAGCTGTTTTTT. It yields the protein CASSFSYPNTGELFF.

V and J are TRBV5-4 and TRBJ1-1; D possibly corresponds to TRBD1 (5 bases). The germline V gene encodes CDR1 SGHNT and CDR2 YYREEE (reference sequence). This CDR3 contains 14 residues. V was pared by 4 bases and J by 1 base, with 11 bases between. The CDR3 nucleotides read TGTGCCAGCAGCCTGGACATACAGAACACTGAAGCTTTCTTT. Translated: CASSLDIQNTEAFF. The full variable domain, with the rest looked up from reference TRBV5-4 and TRBJ1-1, is ETGVTQSPTHLIKTRGQQVTLRCSSQSGHNTVSWYQQALGQGPQFIFQYYREEENGRGNFPPRFSGLQFPNYSSELNVNALELDDSALYLCASSLDIQNTEAFFGQGTRLTVV.

V usage is TRBV10-3 and J usage is TRBJ2-3; 8 bases are shared with TRBD2. The ends lost 3 bases at V and 2 bases at J; junction bases unmatched: 4. CDR1 is ENHRY and CDR2 is SYGVKD in the germline V gene. The CDR3 sequence is 15 residues long. The CDR3 coding sequence is TGTGCCATCAGTGATAGCGGGACTTTCACAGATACGCAGTATTTT. Translated, it gives CAISDSGTFTDTQYF.

V and J are TRBV29-1 and TRBJ2-1; 13 bases align to TRBD2. J lost 3 bases, V lost 4 bases, and 3 bases had no gene match. The CDR3 consists of 15 residues. CDR1 and CDR2 from the germline V gene are SQVTM and ANQGSEA. CDR3 in amino acids: CSVGGTSGNYNEQFF. Here the CDR3 DNA reads TGCAGCGTTGGCGGGACTAGCGGGAACTACAATGAGCAGTTCTTC.

This sequence joins TRBV11-2 and TRBJ2-5; 7 bases agree with TRBD2. The CDR3 is 18 residues long. The junction had 17 bases not matched to a gene; V was cut back by 4 bases and J by 3 bases. Germline CDR1 and CDR2: SGHAT and FQNNGV. In nucleotides, the CDR3 is TGTGCCAGCAGCTCCCGGGGCGGGAGCCTCCACCCTAAAGAGACCCAGTACTTC. Its translation: CASSSRGGSLHPKETQYF.

This clone has just a few counts. The J gene is TRBJ2-5, the V gene TRBV4-2; 10 bases are shared with TRBD2. The DNA end is a closer match to TRBJ2-7, so the J assignment may be wrong. The CDR3 runs to 16 residues. Germline V gives CDR1 LGHNA, CDR2 YNFKEQ. CDR3 residues: CASSQASAGGIYEQYF. CDR3 DNA: TGTGCCAGCAGCCAAGCTTCAGCGGGAGGGATCTACGAGCAGTACTTC.

The V call is TRBV5-1, the J call TRBJ1-4; D might be TRBD1 (6 bases). Germline assignment: CDR1 SGHRS and CDR2 YFSETQ. The CDR3 runs to 14 residues. The germline V and J ends were trimmed by 8 bases and 5 bases, with 16 bases remaining between them. For the CDR3, the DNA is TGCGCCAGTAGAAACAGGGAAAGCAATGAAAAACTGTTTTTT. Amino acids: CASRNRESNEKLFF.

The chain carries TRBV5-1 and TRBJ2-7, with 12 positions matching TRBD2. Germline V gives CDR1 SGHRS, CDR2 YFSETQ. V trimming: 4 bases; J trimming: 0 bases; junction bases outside the gene matches: 5. There are 16 residues in the CDR3. CDR3 sequence (DNA): TGCGCCAGCAGCATAACTAGCGGGAGGACCTCCTACGAGCAGTACTTC. It translates to CASSITSGRTSYEQYF. Looking up the rest from reference TRBV5-1 and TRBJ2-7 gives the full variable domain: KAGVTQTPRYLIKTRGQQVTLSCSPISGHRSVSWYQQTPGQGLQFLFEYFSETQRNKGNFPGRFSGRQFSNSRSEMNVSTLELGDSALYLCASSITSGRTSYEQYFGPGTRLTVT.

This chain uses TRBV29-1 with TRBJ2-1; TRBD2 aligns across 12 bases. Germline loops: CDR1 SQVTM, CDR2 ANQGSEA. The CDR3 runs to 14 residues. J lost 6 bases, V lost 5 bases, and 5 bases had no gene match. CDR3 residues: CSVRGLAGTNEQFF. CDR3 nucleotides: TGCAGCGTTCGAGGACTAGCGGGAACCAATGAGCAGTTCTTC.

This chain joins TRBV6-1 and TRBJ1-1, with 9 bases aligning to TRBD1. Germline CDR1 reads MNHNS; CDR2 reads SASEGT. The V gene end was trimmed by 8 bases and the J gene end by 0 bases; junction bases not matched to a gene: 4. This CDR3 is 14 amino acids long. CDR3 residues: CASGRQGVNTEAFF. The CDR3 DNA sequence: TGTGCCAGCGGAAGACAGGGGGTGAACACTGAAGCTTTCTTT.

The rearrangement links TRBV5-8 to TRBJ1-1, with a possible D match to TRBD1 (5 bases). Germline V CDR1 and CDR2: SGHTS, YDEGEE. V was pared by 6 bases and J by 0 bases, with 9 bases between. The CDR3 totals 13 residues. CDR3 bases: TGTGCCAGCATGGACACAATGAACACTGAAGCTTTCTTT. It codes for CASMDTMNTEAFF.

CDR3 sequence: CASGLEPWAPSGNTIYF. The CDR3 bases are TGTGCCAGCGGCCTCGAGCCGTGGGCCCCATCTGGAAACACCATATATTTT. The genes are TRBV14 and TRBJ1-3; no clear D gene. Germline V CDR1 and CDR2: SGHDN, FVKESK. V was shortened by 8 bases and J by 1 base, with 21 bases between the two germline ends. This CDR3 has 17 residues.

The genes are TRBV9 and TRBJ2-3; 13 bases are a match to TRBD2. The V and J ends lost 0 bases and 6 bases, in that order; junction bases with no gene match: 4. This CDR3 is built from 16 residues. Germline CDR1 reads SGDLS; CDR2 reads YYNGEE. CDR3 in amino acids: CASSVGLAGGEDTQYF. The CDR3 DNA sequence: TGTGCCAGCAGCGTAGGACTAGCGGGGGGCGAGGATACGCAGTATTTT.

The chain uses TRBV7-9 and TRBJ2-2; 7 bases are a match to TRBD2. Germline values: CDR1 SEHNR, CDR2 FQNEAQ (reference sequence). The CDR3 consists of 17 residues. The V and J ends lost 5 bases and 0 bases, in that order; junction bases with no gene match: 9. CDR3 amino acids: CASSVLADRANTGELFF. In DNA, the CDR3 is TGTGCCAGCAGCGTTCTAGCGGATCGAGCGAACACCGGGGAGCTGTTTTTT. Looking up the rest from reference TRBV7-9 and TRBJ2-2 gives the full variable domain: DTGVSQNPRHKITKRGQNVTFRCDPISEHNRLYWYRQTLGQGPEFLTYFQNEAQLEKSRLLSDRFSAERPKGSFSTLEIQRTEQGDSAMYLCASSVLADRANTGELFFGEGSRLTVL.

The rearrangement uses TRBV25-1 and TRBJ2-5; perhaps TRBD1 as D (5 bases). This CDR3 region has 15 residues. CDR1 and CDR2 (germline): MGHDK, SYGVNS. The V gene lost 4 bases and the J gene lost 8 bases, with 20 bases spanning the gap. The CDR3 loop reads CASSVSGPHKITQYF. The CDR3 region has the DNA TGTGCCAGCAGTGTCTCAGGGCCCCACAAGATAACCCAGTACTTC.

The chain couples TRBV27 to TRBJ1-2, with 10 bases fitting TRBD1. V was pared by 8 bases and J by 4 bases, with 13 bases of the junction left unmatched. The CDR3 totals 16 residues. Germline V gene lookup returns CDR1 MNHEY and CDR2 SMNVEV (reference sequence). This CDR3 reads CASASGTGAGFYGYTF. As DNA, the CDR3 is TGTGCCAGCGCCTCAGGGACAGGGGCCGGCTTCTATGGCTACACCTTC.

J is TRBJ2-3 and V is TRBV5-1; possibly TRBD1 for D (5 bases). The length of the CDR3 is 14 residues. Trimming removed 0 bases from V and 4 bases from J, with 9 bases in between. Germline-derived CDR1 and CDR2 are SGHRS and YFSETQ. CDR3 in amino acids: CASSLAGPPDTQYF. In DNA, the CDR3 is TGCGCCAGCAGCTTGGCAGGGCCCCCAGATACGCAGTATTTT.

The gene calls are TRBV7-9 and TRBJ2-7; a possible D gene is TRBD1 (5 bases). CDR1 is SEHNR, CDR2 FQNEAQ, per germline (reference sequence). V was pared by 0 bases and J by 4 bases, with 7 bases between. CDR3 size: 13 residues. The CDR3 loop is CASSLAGVYEQYF. DNA for the CDR3: TGTGCCAGCAGCTTAGCAGGGGTGTACGAGCAGTACTTC.

This chain connects TRBV19 to TRBJ1-6; perhaps TRBD1 as D (6 bases). V was trimmed by 3 bases and J by 10 bases, leaving 13 bases between them. From germline, CDR1 is LNHDA and CDR2 SQIVND (reference sequence). This CDR3 is 14 amino acids long. The CDR3 loop is CASSIHRVGSPLHF. Here the CDR3 DNA reads TGTGCCAGTAGTATCCACAGGGTTGGGTCACCCCTCCACTTT.

The genes are TRBV14 and TRBJ2-1; D might be TRBD2 (5 bases). The CDR3 loop spans 11 amino acids. Germline CDR1 reads SGHDN; CDR2 reads FVKESK. The ends were cut back, 8 bases at V and 12 bases at J, with 14 bases in the middle. CDR3 nucleotides: TGTGCCAGCGGGTATCTCGGAGGGCAGTTCTTC. Amino acid sequence: CASGYLGGQFF.

This clone is a singleton in its sample. J is TRBJ1-2 and V is TRBV7-2, with D hard to call. With 2 bases removed from V and 4 bases from J, the gap between germline ends came to 8 bases. This CDR3 spans 13 amino acids. The germline CDR1 and CDR2 sequences are SGHTA and FQGNSA. The CDR3 nucleotides read TGTGCCAGCAGCTTACAACGGTTCTATGGCTACACCTTC. This sequence encodes CASSLQRFYGYTF.